Below are 23 T cell receptor beta chains sequenced from a single sample in a study of tumor-infiltrating lymphocytes in primary liver carcinoma. The input was approximately 500 ng total RNA; TCR beta cDNA was made from it with a constant-region primer. Modified slightly, ARM-PCR produced TCR beta libraries over three nested multiplex PCR rounds. The first two PCR rounds used TRBV1-TRBV30 forward primers with a C-beta reverse primer, around 10 cycles each. TCRdb passed the multiplex PCR reads through MiXCR, listing each CDR3 protein once. The sample includes approximately 92,000 distinct CDR3 sequences, about 70% of them seen just once. Scientists recovered RNA and DNA together from roughly 20-30 mg of unsorted bulk tissue. The specimen sequenced was tumor-adjacent normal liver tissue. The receptors were sampled from a man in his forties with primary liver carcinoma and hepatitis B virus infection.

The chain combines TRBV9 with TRBJ2-3; 7 bases line up with TRBD2. Germline assignment: CDR1 SGDLS and CDR2 YYNGEE. There are 16 residues in the CDR3. The V segment lost 0 bases and the J segment 2 bases; nucleotides outside the gene matches: 6. DNA for the CDR3: TGTGCCAGCAGCGTAGAGGTGGGAGGGGTCACAGATACGCAGTATTTT. This translates into CASSVEVGGVTDTQYF.

In this sample, this clonotype turned up many times. The chain has TRBV14 and TRBJ1-2; TRBD1 is a possible D gene (5 bases). Trimming removed 1 base from V and 3 bases from J, with 9 bases in between. Germline CDR1 and CDR2: SGHDN and FVKESK. This CDR3 is 14 amino acids long. Here the CDR3 reads CASSQVGGDYGYTF. CDR3 sequence (DNA): TGTGCCAGCAGCCAAGTCGGGGGTGACTATGGCTACACCTTC.

On this clonotype: This sequence may be a read error, since a much larger clone differs from it by one base. The chain carries TRBV6-5 and TRBJ2-7, with 10 bases aligning to TRBD2. V lost 10 bases to trimming and J lost 7 bases; unmatched junction nucleotides: 13. This CDR3 has 14 residues. The germline V gene has CDR1 MNHEY and CDR2 SVGAGI. DNA of the CDR3: TGTGCCAACAACCCTCTAGCGGGAGCGGGGGAGCAGTACTTC. It encodes CANNPLAGAGEQYF.

This clonotype occurred once. The conserved closing phenylalanine or tryptophan is absent in this CDR3, likely reflecting a read error. The chain employs TRBV12-3 or TRBV12-4 and TRBJ2-5; the D is unclear. This CDR3 is 13 amino acids long. The chain's CDR3 is CVSSRTTKETQYL. CDR3 nucleotides: TGTGTCAGCAGCCGTACAACAAAAGAGACCCAGTACTTA.

This clonotype came up many times. The chain has TRBV6-5 and TRBJ2-3; 7 bases line up with TRBD2. This CDR3 has 13 residues. J gave up 8 bases and V 2 bases, and 4 bases lay outside the gene matches. Germline CDR1 MNHEY, CDR2 SVGAGI. Here the CDR3 DNA reads TGTGCCAGCAGTTACGGATCTAGCGGTACGCAGTATTTT. Its protein is CASSYGSSGTQYF.

As to this clonotype: Just one base apart from a much larger clone, this may be a read error. V usage is TRBV30 and J usage is TRBJ2-2, with 7 bases fitting TRBD1. The CDR3 runs to 14 residues. Germline loops: CDR1 GTSNPN, CDR2 SVGIG (reference sequence). DNA for the CDR3: TGTGTCTGGAGTAAGGGGGCTTGGGACGGGGAGCTGTTTTTT. Translated, it gives CVWSKGAWDGELFF.

Points on this clonotype: A single base separates this from a much larger clone, so it may be a read error. J is TRBJ2-1 and V is TRBV10-1; TRBD2 matches 7 bases. J lost 5 bases, V lost 1 base, and 8 bases had no gene match. Germline loops: CDR1 WNHNN, CDR2 SYGVQD (reference sequence). There are 16 residues in the CDR3. The CDR3 here is CASSEYEASGHNEQFF. CDR3 coding DNA: TGCGCCAGCAGTGAGTACGAGGCTAGCGGACACAATGAGCAGTTCTTC.

This clonotype showed up many times. J is TRBJ1-5 and V is TRBV6-5; D perhaps matches TRBD1 (5 bases). Germline loops: CDR1 MNHEY, CDR2 SVGAGI. V gave up 2 bases and J gave up 0 bases, with 8 bases separating them. This CDR3 is 15 amino acids long. The CDR3 loop reads CASSYSRDSNQPQHF. The CDR3 bases are TGTGCCAGCAGTTACAGCAGGGATAGCAATCAGCCCCAGCATTTT.

The J gene is TRBJ1-5, the V gene TRBV12-3 or TRBV12-4, with a possible D match to TRBD1 (5 bases). Trimming cost V 6 bases and J 8 bases, with 23 bases left between them. The CDR3 is 16 residues long. In nucleotides, the CDR3 is TGTGCCAGCAGAAATACCAATGAGGGGTGGAATAAGCCCCAGCATTTT. Its protein product is CASRNTNEGWNKPQHF.

Of note for this clonotype: Compared with germline, one end of the junction differs, possibly owing to a read error. V gene TRBV11-2 combines with J gene TRBJ2-4, with D unresolved. This CDR3 is 13 amino acids long. Germline assignment: CDR1 SGHAT and CDR2 FQNNGV. Here the CDR3 DNA reads TGTGCCAGCAGCTTTTACGGTGTGGAGATTCAATACTTC. As protein: CASSFYGVEIQYF.

The chain links TRBV11-2 to TRBJ2-7; D ambiguous. This CDR3 region has 15 residues. The ends were cut back, 3 bases at V and 5 bases at J, with 17 bases in the middle. The germline V gene encodes CDR1 SGHAT and CDR2 FQNNGV. In DNA, the CDR3 is TGTGCCAGCAGCTTGAGACTGGGCATTCGCCACGAGCAGTACTTC. Residues: CASSLRLGIRHEQYF.

The V call is TRBV12-3 or TRBV12-4, the J call TRBJ2-7, with TRBD1 identical over 7 bases. V dropped 6 bases and J dropped 6; count of bases not matched to a gene: 11. The CDR3 is 14 amino acids. Written as DNA, the CDR3 is TGTGCCAGCAGCATAGGGGGCCTCAGGGTCGAGCAGTACTTC. It encodes CASSIGGLRVEQYF.

CDR3 sequence reads: CASSLVINNEQFF. In DNA form, the CDR3 reads TGTGCCAGCAGCTTAGTTATTAACAATGAGCAGTTCTTC. This chain connects TRBV11-2 to TRBJ2-1, with D hard to call. The germline gives CDR1 SGHAT, CDR2 FQNNGV. The length of the CDR3 is 13 residues. V shed 1 base and J shed 5 bases, with 6 bases lying between them.

With regard to this clonotype: A read error may be the cause here, since a much bigger clone is one base away. The genes are TRBV6-2 or TRBV6-3 and TRBJ2-7; 13 bases are a match to TRBD2. Germline CDR1 MNHEY, CDR2 SVGEGT. This CDR3 is built from 14 residues. This chain's CDR3 is CACRTSGGAYEQYF. CDR3 nucleotides: TGTGCCTGCAGGACTAGCGGGGGAGCCTACGAGCAGTACTTC.

The rearrangement joins TRBV6-6 to TRBJ2-1; a possible D gene is TRBD1 (8 bases). In germline, CDR1 is MNHNY, CDR2 SVGAGI (reference sequence). V was pared by 5 bases and J by 7 bases, with 15 bases between. The CDR3 totals 14 residues. The CDR3 bases are TGTGCCAGCAGTCCTTACAGGGGGGGAAATGAGCAGTTCTTC. Translation: CASSPYRGGNEQFF.

Regarding this clonotype: One junction end does not reproduce the germline sequence, and a read error may be involved. This chain uses TRBV7-3 with TRBJ2-6; 10 bases match TRBD2. There are 19 residues in the CDR3. The germline V gene has CDR1 SGHTA and CDR2 FQGTGA. Here the CDR3 reads CAGSLSGGLASYGANVLTF. CDR3 coding DNA: TGTGCCGGCAGCTTAAGTGGGGGACTAGCGTCGTATGGGGCCAACGTCCTGACTTTC.

Remarks on this clonotype: A junction boundary mismatches the germline segment, possibly from a read error. J is TRBJ2-6 and V is TRBV11-2; D could derive from TRBD1 or TRBD2 (6 bases each). Germline-derived CDR1 and CDR2 are SGHAT and FQNNGV. This CDR3 has 14 residues. The CDR3 region has the DNA TGTGCCAGCGGCCCGACATGGGGGGCCAACGTCCCGACTTTC. Translating it yields CASGPTWGANVPTF.

The rearrangement joins TRBV11-2 to TRBJ1-5; perhaps TRBD1 as D (5 bases). The CDR3 is made up of 13 amino acids. Germline V gene sequence: CDR1 SGHAT, CDR2 FQNNGV. V was trimmed by 8 bases and J by 3 bases, leaving 11 bases between them. The CDR3 spells CASSTGFNQPQHF. The CDR3 DNA reads as TGTGCCAGCTCTACAGGATTCAATCAGCCCCAGCATTTT.

Comments on this clonotype: A much larger clonotype is one base distant, so this may be a read error. The chain couples TRBV5-6 to TRBJ1-1, with D maybe TRBD1 (5 bases). Germline CDR1 is SGHDT and CDR2 is YYEEEE. The CDR3 is 14 amino acids. CDR3 amino acids: CVSSPGTSGTEAFF. For the CDR3, the DNA is TGTGTCAGCAGTCCCGGGACGTCCGGCACTGAAGCTTTCTTT.

This clonotype was seen a few times. CDR3 sequence reads: CASSPFSGGGGEQYF. CDR3 in DNA: TGTGCCAGCTCACCTTTCTCAGGGGGAGGCGGGGAGCAGTACTTC. V gene TRBV18 combines with J gene TRBJ2-7; TRBD1 is a possible D gene (7 bases). Germline-derived CDR1 and CDR2 are KGHSH and LQKENI. Trimming removed 3 bases from V and 7 bases from J, with 19 bases in between. The CDR3 totals 15 residues.

Points on this clonotype: A single base separates this from a much larger clone, so it may be a read error. The chain combines TRBV5-1 with TRBJ2-2; 12 bases are shared with TRBD2. The V gene end was trimmed by 3 bases and the J gene end by 5 bases; junction bases not matched to a gene: 5. This CDR3 comprises 16 residues. Per germline, CDR1 SGHRS and CDR2 YFSETQ. As DNA, the CDR3 is TGCGCCAGCAGCTCGCGGACTAGCGGGAAGACCGGGGAGCTGTTTTTT. This codes for CASSSRTSGKTGELFF.

A remark on this clonotype: The conserved closing phenylalanine or tryptophan is absent in this CDR3, likely reflecting a read error. The DNA is omitted, as the CDR3 cannot be located on it reliably, and the CDR3 follows TCRdb's listing. The chain uses TRBV11-2 and TRBJ2-7. The CDR3 spans 14 residues, counting both ends. The germline V gene encodes CDR1 SGHAT and CDR2 FQNNGV. The CDR3 spells CASTLKYGDYEQYI.

This clonotype was seen only once. One junction end disagrees with the germline gene, perhaps due to a read error. The gene calls are TRBV12-3 or TRBV12-4 and TRBJ1-5; D unclear. The CDR3 has 14 amino acids. This CDR3 is CASRPFRIDQPQHF. As DNA, the CDR3 is TGTGCCAGCAGACCCTTCCGGATCGATCAGCCCCAACATTTT.